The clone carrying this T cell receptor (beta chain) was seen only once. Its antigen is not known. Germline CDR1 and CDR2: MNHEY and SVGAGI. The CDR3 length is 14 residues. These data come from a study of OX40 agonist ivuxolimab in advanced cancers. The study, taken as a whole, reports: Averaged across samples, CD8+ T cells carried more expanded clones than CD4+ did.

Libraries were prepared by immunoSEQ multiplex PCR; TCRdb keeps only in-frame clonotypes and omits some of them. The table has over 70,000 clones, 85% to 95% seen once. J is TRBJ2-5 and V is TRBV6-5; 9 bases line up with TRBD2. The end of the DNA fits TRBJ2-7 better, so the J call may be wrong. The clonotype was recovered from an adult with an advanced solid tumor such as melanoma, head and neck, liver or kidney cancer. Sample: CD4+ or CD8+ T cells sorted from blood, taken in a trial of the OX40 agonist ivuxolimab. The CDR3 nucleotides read TGTGCCAGCACCGCTGCGGGGGGGGCTTACGAGCAGTACTTC. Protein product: CASTAAGGAYEQYF.